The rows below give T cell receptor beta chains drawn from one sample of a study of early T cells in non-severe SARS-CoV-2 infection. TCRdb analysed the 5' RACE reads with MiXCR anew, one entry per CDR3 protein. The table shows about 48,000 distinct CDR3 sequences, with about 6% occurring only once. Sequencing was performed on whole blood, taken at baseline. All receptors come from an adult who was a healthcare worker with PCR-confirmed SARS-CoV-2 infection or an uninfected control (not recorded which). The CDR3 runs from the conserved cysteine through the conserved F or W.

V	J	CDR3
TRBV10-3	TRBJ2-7	CAAGRGTSYEQYF
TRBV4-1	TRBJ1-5	CASSQEEHF
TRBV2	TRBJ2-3	CASSDVRPTDTQYF
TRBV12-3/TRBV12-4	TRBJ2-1	CASRRDGNEQFF
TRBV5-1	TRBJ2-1	CASSSATSGRNNEQFF
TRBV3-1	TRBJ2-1	CASSHGLGERKNEQFF
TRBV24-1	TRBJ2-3	CATRPSGTDTQYF
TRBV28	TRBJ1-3	CASSLGTGQGNTIYF
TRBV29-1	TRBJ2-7	CSVSDGSHEQYF
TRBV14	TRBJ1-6	CASSPSKSPLHF
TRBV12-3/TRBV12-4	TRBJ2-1	CASSPRDPLRDEQFF
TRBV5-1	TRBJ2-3	CASSSVSGMTDTQYF
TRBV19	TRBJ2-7	CASSLTGAYEQYF
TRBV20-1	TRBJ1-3	CSADLHIPSGNTIYF
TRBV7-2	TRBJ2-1	CASSVSSRNEQFF
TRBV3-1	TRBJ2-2	CASSQVFGTGELFF
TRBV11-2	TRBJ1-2	CASRSDRGNYGYTF
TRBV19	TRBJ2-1	CASTEPGQKAGNEQFF
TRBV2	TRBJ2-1	CASRADINEQFF
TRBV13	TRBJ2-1	CASSLGTRQSYNEQFF
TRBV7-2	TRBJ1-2	CASSLGDGPYGYTF
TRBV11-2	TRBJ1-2	CASSFAAVSGYTF
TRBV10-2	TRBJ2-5	CASIGLAGSETQYF
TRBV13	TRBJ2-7	CASSLEGTGGYEQYF
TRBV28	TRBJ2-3	CASSTLAGGGTQYF
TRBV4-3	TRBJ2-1	CASSQVMSPYNEQFF
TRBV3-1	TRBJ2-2	CASSQVGQGRTGELFF
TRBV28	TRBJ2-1	CASGTVLFYNEQFF
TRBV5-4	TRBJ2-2	CASKSLAGDSGELFF
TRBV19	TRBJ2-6	CASRTNSGANVLTF
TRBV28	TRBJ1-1	CASSLRQGASAEAFF
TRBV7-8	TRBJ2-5	CASSLAGWQETQYF
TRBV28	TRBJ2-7	CASSPKYEQYF
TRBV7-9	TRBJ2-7	CASSFWDGYEQYF
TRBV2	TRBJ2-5	CASSDRETQYF
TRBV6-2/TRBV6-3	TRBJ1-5	CASSLQGLHQPQHF
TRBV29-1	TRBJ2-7	CSVWQASYEQYF
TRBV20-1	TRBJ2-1	CSARAPTNQVVGTGNWNEQFF
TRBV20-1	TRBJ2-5	CSARDLRGSPETQYF
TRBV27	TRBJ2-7	CASSPEGDEQYF
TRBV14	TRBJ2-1	CASSQETGVLDNEQFF
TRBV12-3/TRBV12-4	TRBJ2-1	CASSFTGTGGLSSYNEQFF
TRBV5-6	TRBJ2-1	CASSPMFGQSSYNEQFF
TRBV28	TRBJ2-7	CASSRSAGGFYEQYF
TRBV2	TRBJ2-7	CASSSTGTNYEQYF
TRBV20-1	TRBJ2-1	CSARVAAEQFF
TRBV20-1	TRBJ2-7	CSHRMQGTTYEQYF
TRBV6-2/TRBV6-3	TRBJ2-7	CASSYPAGMGYEQYF
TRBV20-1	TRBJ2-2	CSARQKRGQATNTGELFF